The T cell receptor beta chain described here comes from a study of T cell changes during pregnancy in multiple sclerosis. The data were produced by immunoSEQ multiplex PCR, yet TCRdb's version contains in-frame clones alone and is incomplete. Among some 49,000 clones listed, almost 90% were seen once. The sample in question was peripheral blood, obtained after pregnancy. This TCR derives from a female donor in good health, enrolled as a control in a pregnancy study.

CDR3 in DNA: TGTGCCAGCAGCCTCGGGACAGGGGCCCGAGGCGGGGAGCTGTTTTTT. It yields the protein CASSLGTGARGGELFF. The gene calls are TRBV7-2 and TRBJ2-2; 10 bases line up with TRBD1. V dropped 5 bases and J dropped 7; count of bases not matched to a gene: 10. The length of the CDR3 is 16 residues. Germline CDR1 reads SGHTA; CDR2 reads FQGNSA.